A selection of T cell receptor beta chains follows, all from one sample in a study of CD8+ T cells in alopecia areata. Profiled with immunoSEQ multiplex PCR; TCRdb holds only in-frame clones, not every one. The data show 190,000 or so clones, around three fifths seen once. Sequenced here: CD8+ T cells sorted from blood, sampled at week 24, from a patient treated with tofacitinib. The receptors shown here come from a human donor with alopecia areata. Each CDR3 is given with its conserved first and last residue. Fields, in order: J gene, D gene, V gene, clone size, CDR3 protein, CDR3 DNA. The D gene is left open where the match is weak. Rows may omit the clone size; those that give it use once, few, many or a size class.

TRBJ2-1 TRBD1 TRBV29-1 - CSVQQGTSYNEQFF TGCAGCGTACAACAGGGGACATCCTACAATGAGCAGTTCTTC
TRBJ2-7 - TRBV7-6 - CASSLRSSEQYF TGTGCCAGCAGCTTACGATCGTCCGAGCAGTACTTC
TRBJ1-5 - TRBV2 - CASSEGPLRGNQPQHF TGTGCCAGCAGTGAGGGGCCACTTAGGGGCAATCAGCCCCAGCATTTT
TRBJ2-5 TRBD2 TRBV30 - CAWRRGVKETQYF TGTGCCTGGAGGCGGGGGGTTAAAGAGACCCAGTACTTC
TRBJ2-2 - TRBV5-1 - CASSYGVGELFF TGCGCCAGCAGCTACGGGGTAGGGGAGCTGTTTTTT
TRBJ2-3 TRBD2 TRBV9 - CASSSERGSTDTQYF TGTGCCAGCAGCTCGGAGCGGGGAAGCACAGATACGCAGTATTTT
TRBJ2-5 - TRBV23-1 - CASSQSMWGASIGLGQETQYF TGCGCCAGCAGTCAATCGATGTGGGGGGCATCGATTGGATTAGGCCAAGAGACCCAGTACTTC
TRBJ2-5 TRBD2 TRBV7-9 - CASSARLAGGQQETQYF TGTGCCAGCAGCGCCAGACTAGCGGGGGGGCAGCAAGAGACCCAGTACTTC
TRBJ2-2 TRBD1 TRBV7-9 - CASSFGQGTGELFF TGTGCCAGCAGCTTTGGACAGGGGACCGGGGAGCTGTTTTTT
TRBJ2-3 - TRBV9 - CASSDSVTTPTDTQYF TGTGCCAGCAGCGACTCGGTGACGACCCCCACAGATACGCAGTATTTT
TRBJ2-1 TRBD2 TRBV19 - CASSIVHSGGAVEQFF TGTGCCAGTAGTATAGTCCATAGCGGGGGGGCCGTTGAGCAGTTCTTC
TRBJ1-5 - TRBV30 - CAWSVGTGLDQPQHF TGTGCCTGGAGTGTCGGAACAGGGCTGGATCAGCCCCAGCATTTT
TRBJ2-4 TRBD1 TRBV4-1 - CASSQGTGESIQYF TGCGCCAGCAGCCAAGGGACAGGGGAGAGCATTCAGTACTTC
TRBJ2-7 - TRBV5-1 - CASSLVGLPYEQYF TGCGCCAGCAGCTTGGTGGGTCTCCCCTACGAGCAGTACTTC
TRBJ1-1 TRBD1 TRBV30 - CAWSTGGTEAFF TGTGCCTGGAGTACAGGGGGCACTGAAGCTTTCTTT
TRBJ2-7 TRBD1 TRBV5-1 - CASSLRGQDEQYF TGCGCCAGCAGCTTACGGGGACAGGACGAGCAGTACTTC
TRBJ1-6 - TRBV2 - CASSAGGGSPLHF TGTGCCAGCAGTGCGGGTGGTGGCTCACCCCTCCACTTT
TRBJ2-3 TRBD1 TRBV7-9 - CATTGGTDTQYF TGTGCCACGACAGGGGGCACAGATACGCAGTATTTT
TRBJ2-6 - TRBV29-1 many CSVEEGGVSGANVLTF TGCAGCGTTGAAGAGGGTGGGGTTTCTGGGGCCAACGTCCTGACTTTC
TRBJ1-2 - TRBV29-1 - CSVPLGEYGYTF TGCAGCGTTCCACTAGGGGAGTATGGCTACACCTTC
TRBJ2-7 TRBD2 TRBV5-1 - CASRMSGGREQYF TGCGCCAGCAGAATGAGCGGGGGAAGAGAGCAGTACTTC
TRBJ2-6 - TRBV29-1 few CSVVSGANVLTF TGCAGCGTTGTGTCCGGGGCCAACGTCCTGACTTTC
TRBJ2-7 TRBD2 TRBV25-1 - CASSEYIGGTSYEQYF TGTGCCAGCAGTGAATACATCGGGGGGACCTCCTACGAGCAGTACTTC
TRBJ1-1 TRBD1 TRBV5-4 - CASSRTGNTEAFF TGTGCCAGCAGCAGGACAGGGAACACTGAAGCTTTCTTT
TRBJ2-4 - TRBV30 few CAWSGMSSIQYF TGTGCCTGGAGTGGTATGAGTAGCATTCAGTACTTC
TRBJ2-7 - TRBV18 - CASSPEPNVAYEQYF TGTGCCAGCTCACCCGAACCCAACGTCGCCTACGAGCAGTACTTC
TRBJ1-5 - TRBV5-6 medium-sized CASSPGAGDQPQHF TGTGCCAGCAGCCCCGGGGCAGGCGATCAGCCCCAGCATTTT
TRBJ2-5 TRBD2 TRBV27 few CASSTLREAGEETQYF TGTGCCAGCAGTACGCTCCGGGAGGCTGGGGAAGAGACCCAGTACTTC
TRBJ2-2 - TRBV29-1 - CSVAEYTGELFF TGCAGCGTTGCAGAATACACCGGGGAACTGTTTTTT
TRBJ2-2 - TRBV7-7 - CASLEIGAQFNTGELFF TGTGCTAGCCTGGAGATTGGTGCGCAGTTTAACACCGGGGAGCTGTTTTTT
TRBJ1-6 - TRBV23-1 - CASSQLRRPGPIRDSPLHF TGCGCCAGCAGTCAACTGCGGCGACCGGGACCAATAAGGGACTCACCCCTCCACTTT
TRBJ2-1 TRBD2 TRBV5-1 few CASHSGGANNEQFF TGCGCCAGCCATAGCGGGGGGGCGAACAATGAGCAGTTCTTC
TRBJ2-1 - TRBV28 - CASTPVRQYNEQFF TGTGCCAGCACCCCTGTGCGACAGTACAATGAGCAGTTCTTC
TRBJ2-3 - TRBV5-1 - CASSFQDTQYF TGCGCCAGCAGCTTTCAAGATACGCAGTATTTT
TRBJ2-7 - TRBV6-5 - CASTRGREQYF TGTGCCAGCACTAGGGGACGGGAGCAGTACTTC
TRBJ2-7 - TRBV29-1 - CSTTGLSSYEQYF TGCAGCACAACAGGGCTTAGCTCCTACGAGCAGTACTTC
TRBJ1-6 TRBD1 TRBV13 - CASSSGQGHSPLHF TGTGCCAGCAGCTCGGGACAGGGACATTCACCCCTCCACTTT
TRBJ2-3 - TRBV11-2 few CASSLLPGGDTDTQYF TGTGCCAGCAGCTTACTACCCGGCGGAGACACAGATACGCAGTATTTT
TRBJ2-3 TRBD1 TRBV13 few CASSLSGTESTDTQYF TGTGCCAGCAGCTTATCCGGGACAGAAAGCACAGATACGCAGTATTTT
TRBJ2-2 TRBD2 TRBV15 - CATSFSGGAAGELFF TGTGCCACCAGCTTCAGCGGGGGGGCCGCCGGGGAGCTGTTTTTT
TRBJ1-1 TRBD1 TRBV7-9 few CASSTTGDTEAFF TGTGCCAGCAGCACGACAGGGGACACTGAAGCTTTCTTT
TRBJ2-7 TRBD1 TRBV7-2 - CASSSPAGTGYEQYF TGTGCCAGCAGCTCACCGGCCGGGACAGGGTACGAGCAGTACTTC
TRBJ2-7 - TRBV30 - CARGGSMGFYEQYF TGTGCCCGTGGAGGGTCAATGGGGTTCTACGAGCAGTACTTC
TRBJ1-2 - TRBV19 - CASSINRAYGYTF TGTGCCAGTAGTATAAACAGGGCGTATGGCTACACCTTC
TRBJ1-1 - TRBV5-6 - CASSLGILEAFF TGTGCCAGCAGCTTGGGCATCCTTGAAGCTTTCTTT
TRBJ1-4 TRBD1 TRBV19 - CASIGTGSTNEKLFF TGTGCCAGCATAGGGACAGGCTCAACTAATGAAAAACTGTTTTTT
TRBJ1-5 - TRBV4-1 - CASSPGGQPQHF TGCGCCAGCAGCCCCGGCGGGCAGCCCCAGCATTTT
TRBJ2-5 TRBD2 TRBV29-1 - CSAVVAGGPEETQYF TGCAGCGCCGTGGTAGCGGGGGGCCCGGAGGAGACCCAGTACTTC
TRBJ2-1 TRBD1 TRBV29-1 few CSVDSDRGPYEQFF TGCAGCGTTGATTCGGACAGGGGGCCTTATGAGCAGTTCTTC
TRBJ1-1 - TRBV7-3 - CASSLSSGPFGEAFF TGTGCCAGCAGCTTATCCTCAGGGCCATTTGGTGAAGCTTTCTTT
TRBJ2-1 - TRBV15 - CATSRGSRVSSYNEQFF TGTGCCACCAGCAGGGGATCAAGGGTTTCCTCCTACAATGAGCAGTTCTTC
TRBJ2-5 - TRBV7-9 - CASIGVQETQYF TGTGCCAGCATCGGGGTCCAAGAGACCCAGTACTTC
TRBJ2-7 TRBD1 TRBV5-1 - CASSFRTGPVTSYEQYF TGCGCCAGCAGCTTTCGGACAGGTCCAGTTACTTCCTACGAGCAGTACTTC
TRBJ2-5 - TRBV30 - CAWSVQGHQETQYF TGTGCCTGGAGTGTGCAGGGCCACCAAGAGACCCAGTACTTC
TRBJ1-1 - TRBV27 - CASGGGNTEAFF TGTGCCAGCGGGGGCGGAAACACTGAAGCTTTCTTT
TRBJ2-3 - TRBV5-1 - CASSLGRISDTQYF TGCGCCAGCAGCTTAGGACGTATATCAGATACGCAGTATTTT
TRBJ1-6 - TRBV27 - CASSSIQGGDNSPLHF TGTGCCAGCAGTTCCATACAGGGAGGAGATAATTCACCCCTCCACTTT
TRBJ1-6 - TRBV29-1 - CSVEDPRVWDSALHF TGCAGCGTTGAAGATCCGCGGGTTTGGGATTCAGCCCTCCACTTT
TRBJ2-7 - TRBV30 - CAWSVSGEQYF TGTGCCTGGAGTGTATCCGGAGAGCAGTACTTC